These 9 T cell receptor gamma chains were sequenced from one sample in a study of Vδ1+ human thymocytes. Extracted RNA was reverse transcribed into cDNA. CDR3 amplicons came from multiplex PCR with pooled V-gene forward and constant-region reverse primers. TCRdb re-processed the multiplex PCR reads using CATT. The sample carries roughly 6,700 gamma-chain clones, around two fifths recorded once. No cognate antigen is known for these TCRs. Findings and limits, study-wide: Highly polyclonal TRG and TRD repertoires with Gaussian CDR3 length distributions appeared in thymus.

The sample was Vdelta1+ gamma-delta thymocytes from the thymus. Described subset: FACS-sorted CD3+ TCRalphabeta- TCRVdelta1+ TCRVdelta2- thymocytes. These receptors were taken from a boy under two years old who had congenital heart surgery.

This chain connects TRGV4 to TRGJ1 or TRGJ2. This CDR3 has 14 amino acids. Losses at the gene ends were 0 bases for V and 10 bases for J; bases not matched to a gene: 12. Germline V CDR1 and CDR2: EGSTGY, YDSYTSSV. DNA of the CDR3: TGTGCCACCTGGGATGGGCGGTGGCGCCCGAAGAAACTCTTT. Amino acid sequence: CATWDGRWRPKKLF.

The chain is built from TRGV4 and TRGJ1 or TRGJ2. Unmatched junction bases numbered 2, after V lost 0 bases and J lost 9 bases. Looked up from germline, CDR1 is EGSTGY and CDR2 is YDSYTSSV. The CDR3 has 11 amino acids. The CDR3 region is CATWDGAKKLF. Written as DNA, the CDR3 is TGTGCCACCTGGGATGGGGCTAAGAAACTCTTT.

The V call is TRGV2, the J call TRGJ1 or TRGJ2. TCRdb is silent on the J gene; assignment here came from matching the DNA to germline. CDR3 size: 14 residues. Germline CDR1 EGSNGY, CDR2 YDSYNSKV. Losses at the gene ends were 0 bases for V and 4 bases for J; bases not matched to a gene: 6. The CDR3 DNA reads as TGTGCCACCTGGGACGGGCTTTTATATTATAAGAAACTCTTT. Amino acid sequence: CATWDGLLYYKKLF.

This chain connects TRGV5 to TRGJ1 or TRGJ2. The J gene was not available in TCRdb and was assigned here by matching the DNA to germline segments. The germline V gene encodes CDR1 VINAFY and CDR2 YDVSNSKD. The CDR3 spans 15 residues. J gave up 10 bases and V 0 bases, and 15 bases lay outside the gene matches. CDR3 nucleotides: TGTGCCACCTGGGACAGGCCAAACACAAAAGAAAAGAAACTCTTT. Amino acid sequence: CATWDRPNTKEKKLF.

The chain recombines TRGV3 with TRGJ1 or TRGJ2. The J gene, missing from TCRdb, was assigned here through DNA to germline matching. Germline trimming cut 1 base from V and 10 bases from J; bases unmatched to any gene: 4. This CDR3 has 11 residues. CDR1 and CDR2 from the germline V gene are VTNTFY and YDVSTARD (reference sequence). The CDR3 region is CATWDRIKKLF. CDR3 bases: TGTGCCACCTGGGACAGAATCAAGAAACTCTTT.

This clone came up a few times. The chain joins TRGV8 to TRGJ1 or TRGJ2. Assignment of the J gene here rests on matching the DNA to germline, because TCRdb gives none. The CDR3 contains 11 residues. CDR1 and CDR2 (germline): VENAVY, YDSYNSRV. With V trimmed by 1 base and J by 8 bases, 2 bases remained unmatched. In nucleotides, the CDR3 is TGTGCCACCTGGGATAGACATAAGAAACTCTTT. Translation gives CATWDRHKKLF.

This chain joins TRGV4 and TRGJ1 or TRGJ2. The J gene, left out of TCRdb, was set here by checking the DNA against germline. Germline CDR1 is EGSTGY and CDR2 is YDSYTSSV. This CDR3 spans 13 amino acids. V shed 5 bases and J 9 bases; nucleotides not matched to a gene: 13. CDR3 in amino acids: CATWGLTLGKKLF. The CDR3 region has the DNA TGTGCCACCTGGGGCCTAACGTTGGGTAAGAAACTCTTT.

This chain links TRGV5 with TRGJ1 or TRGJ2. No J gene is reported in TCRdb; it was inferred here by comparing the DNA with germline. CDR1 is VINAFY and CDR2 is YDVSNSKD in the germline V gene. The CDR3 loop spans 12 amino acids. V lost 3 bases to trimming and J lost 5 bases; unmatched junction nucleotides: 4. CDR3 nucleotide sequence: TGTGCCACCTGGGACGGAAATTATAAGAAACTCTTT. Translated: CATWDGNYKKLF.

Points on this clone: Within the sample, other DNA sequences also encode this same CDR3. The chain carries TRGV9 and TRGJ1 or TRGJ2. TCRdb carries no J gene annotation; the J gene was assigned here by matching the DNA with germline. The CDR3 covers 12 residues. Per the germline V gene, CDR1 is GITISATS and CDR2 is ISYDGTV (reference sequence). J lost 11 bases, V lost 2 bases, and 9 bases had no gene match. CDR3 in DNA: TGTGCCTTGTGGGAGGCACCTCTTCAGAAACTCTTT. Its translation is CALWEAPLQKLF.